Presented here are 24 T cell receptor beta chains from one specimen sequenced in a study of T cells in narcolepsy. The method was immunoSEQ multiplex PCR; TCRdb's version includes in-frame clones alone and lacks a portion of them. The sample shows over 30,000 clones, 75% to 90% of them seen only once. Material: CD45RA- memory CD4+ T cells from PBMCs. The receptors derive from a human donor with narcolepsy.

V usage is TRBV7-2 and J usage is TRBJ2-1; 10 nucleotides match TRBD2. The V gene's germline CDR1 is SGHTA and CDR2 FQGNSA. The CDR3 has 16 residues. J lost 9 bases, V lost 0 bases, and 8 bases had no gene match. DNA of the CDR3: TGTGCCAGCAGCTTAGCTGGGGTAGCGGGAGGCGGTGAGCAGTTCTTC. Amino acid sequence: CASSLAGVAGGGEQFF. The full variable domain, with the rest looked up from reference TRBV7-2 and TRBJ2-1, is GAGVSQSPSNKVTEKGKDVELRCDPISGHTALYWYRQSLGQGLEFLIYFQGNSAPDKSGLPSDRFSAERTGGSVSTLTIQRTQQEDSAVYLCASSLAGVAGGGEQFFGPGTRLTVL.

This rearrangement joins TRBV6-1 to TRBJ2-3, with D possibly TRBD1 on 5 matching bases. V lost 3 bases to trimming and J lost 0 bases, with 13 bases between them. The germline V gene has CDR1 MNHNS and CDR2 SASEGT. The CDR3 covers 16 residues. CDR3 nucleotide sequence: TGTGCCAGCAGTGACCCTCCGACAGCGAGCACAGATACGCAGTATTTT. Protein: CASSDPPTASTDTQYF.

The chain is built from TRBV5-6 and TRBJ1-2; TRBD1 is a possible D gene (5 bases). Germline-derived CDR1 and CDR2 are SGHDT and YYEEEE. CDR3 length: 14 amino acids. V shed 0 bases and J shed 0 bases, with 6 bases lying between them. In DNA form, the CDR3 reads TGTGCCAGCAGCTTGGACAGGACTAACTATGGCTACACCTTC. Translating gives CASSLDRTNYGYTF.

The chain is built from TRBV5-4 and TRBJ2-4, with TRBD1 matching 7 bases. The CDR3 covers 16 residues. Germline-derived CDR1 and CDR2 are SGHNT and YYREEE (reference sequence). V dropped 4 bases and J dropped 1; count of bases not matched to a gene: 8. CDR3 sequence (DNA): TGTGCCAGCAGCCCCGAGGGGGCTGGGGCCAAAAACATTCAGTACTTC. This encodes CASSPEGAGAKNIQYF.

V usage is TRBV4-3 and J usage is TRBJ1-3; TRBD1 agrees at 7 bases. Germline lookup yields CDR1 LGHNA and CDR2 YSLEER. With 0 bases clipped from V and 4 bases from J, the junction kept 6 bases outside the gene matches. The CDR3 loop spans 16 amino acids. The CDR3 nucleotides read TGCGCCAGCAGCCAAGAGAGGGGGCTAGGAGGAAACACCATATATTTT. This translates into CASSQERGLGGNTIYF.

The V gene is TRBV10-3, the J gene TRBJ1-2; TRBD1 aligns across 7 bases. The CDR3 covers 16 residues. Germline CDR1 is ENHRY and CDR2 is SYGVKD. J was trimmed by 6 bases and V by 3 bases; bases with no gene match: 13. The CDR3 sequence: CAISDPLSPGQHGYTF. CDR3 nucleotides: TGTGCCATCAGTGACCCGCTTTCCCCGGGACAGCATGGCTACACCTTC.

The chain uses TRBV10-1 and TRBJ1-6; D call uncertain. Germline CDR1 is WNHNN and CDR2 is SYGVQD (reference sequence). CDR3 length: 18 residues. V shed 6 bases and J shed 5 bases, with 23 bases lying between them. This chain's CDR3 is CASSQGPRGGKNNSPLHF. CDR3 in DNA: TGCGCCAGCAGCCAAGGCCCCCGTGGAGGAAAGAATAATTCACCCCTCCACTTT.

This chain uses TRBV7-9 with TRBJ1-5; perhaps TRBD1 as D (5 bases). The CDR3 sequence is 15 residues long. V was pared by 4 bases and J by 6 bases, with 16 bases between. Germline V CDR1 and CDR2: SEHNR, FQNEAQ (reference sequence). CDR3 bases: TGTGCCAGCAGCTGGGGACGGGGCCTGGCTCAGCCCCAGCATTTT. Translated: CASSWGRGLAQPQHF.

The V call is TRBV20-1, the J call TRBJ2-7; D ambiguous. The CDR3 consists of 10 residues. Trimming left V 6 bases short and J 4 bases short, with 7 bases between. The germline CDR1 and CDR2 sequences are DFQATT and SNEGSKA (reference sequence). Written as DNA, the CDR3 is TGCAGTGCCCATCATTACGAGCAGTACTTC. Its protein product is CSAHHYEQYF.

The chain uses TRBV18 and TRBJ2-5, with TRBD1 matching 7 bases. Germline loops: CDR1 KGHSH, CDR2 LQKENI. V dropped 3 bases and J dropped 2; count of bases not matched to a gene: 3. The CDR3 has 14 residues. The CDR3 region has the DNA TGTGCCAGCTCACCGGGACAGACACAAGAGACCCAGTACTTC. Its translation: CASSPGQTQETQYF.

As regards this clone: Without the conserved terminal phenylalanine or tryptophan, this CDR3 likely stems from a read error. The chain employs TRBV28 and TRBJ1-1; the D gene is possibly TRBD1 (5 bases). Trimming cost V 1 base and J 3 bases, with 9 bases left between them. The length of the CDR3 is 14 residues. Germline assignment: CDR1 MDHEN and CDR2 SYDVKM. CDR3 DNA sequence: TGTGCCAGCAGTTTATCGCTGGGGGACACTGAAGCTTTCCTT. It encodes CASSLSLGDTEAFL.

The chain couples TRBV5-4 to TRBJ1-1; the D gene is possibly TRBD1 (6 bases). Trimming pared 7 bases from V and 3 bases from J, leaving 16 bases between. The CDR3 has 14 residues. Germline CDR1 and CDR2: SGHNT and YYREEE (reference sequence). CDR3 protein: CASRDKGMYTEAFF. The DNA for the CDR3 is TGTGCCAGCCGGGACAAGGGAATGTACACTGAAGCTTTCTTT.

This clone was seen a few times. J is TRBJ1-1 and V is TRBV5-6, with unresolved D. Looked up from germline, CDR1 is SGHDT and CDR2 is YYEEEE. The V end lost 4 bases, the J end lost 5 bases, and 15 bases lay between the germline ends. The CDR3 is made up of 14 amino acids. CDR3 sequence: CASSPMFGVTEAFF. CDR3 DNA: TGTGCCAGCAGCCCCATGTTCGGGGTTACTGAAGCTTTCTTT.

This clone was seen only once. J is TRBJ1-2 and V is TRBV9; 7 nucleotides agree with TRBD1. Germline V gene lookup returns CDR1 SGDLS and CDR2 YYNGEE. V gave up 4 bases and J gave up 4 bases; unmatched junction bases: 10. This CDR3 contains 15 residues. As DNA, the CDR3 is TGTGCCAGCAGCCCAGGATCCGACAGGGTCTATGGCTACACCTTC. Translating gives CASSPGSDRVYGYTF.

J is TRBJ2-3 and V is TRBV7-2, with D possibly being TRBD2 (6 bases). CDR3 size: 15 residues. Trimming pared 1 base from V and 3 bases from J, leaving 11 bases between. Germline-derived CDR1 and CDR2 are SGHTA and FQGNSA. This CDR3 is CASSLGGKITDTQYF. CDR3 sequence (DNA): TGTGCCAGCAGCTTAGGCGGGAAAATAACAGATACGCAGTATTTT.

The chain employs TRBV7-2 and TRBJ1-4, with TRBD1 matching over 7 bases. This CDR3 region has 14 residues. The V gene end was trimmed by 5 bases and the J gene end by 3 bases; junction bases not matched to a gene: 3. In germline, CDR1 is SGHTA, CDR2 FQGNSA. For the CDR3, the DNA is TGTGCCAGCAGCCCCGACAGGGCTAATGAAAAACTGTTTTTT. Amino acid sequence: CASSPDRANEKLFF.

CDR3 DNA sequence: TGTGCCAGCAGTTTAGAGGGCGGAGTGACGACCTACGAGCAGTACTTC. Its translation is CASSLEGGVTTYEQYF. V gene TRBV28 combines with J gene TRBJ2-7, with D possibly TRBD2 on 5 matching bases. Trimming shortened V by 2 bases and J by 2 bases, and 16 bases separated the two germline ends. The germline V gene has CDR1 MDHEN and CDR2 SYDVKM. The CDR3 is 16 residues long.

The chain carries TRBV14 and TRBJ2-3; the D gene is possibly TRBD2 (5 bases). V lost 1 base and J 11 bases, leaving 7 bases between the germline ends. CDR1 is SGHDN, CDR2 FVKESK, per germline. The CDR3 totals 11 residues. The DNA for the CDR3 is TGTGCCAGCAGCCAAGGCAGCGGGCAGTATTTT. Translation: CASSQGSGQYF.

The chain joins TRBV4-3 to TRBJ2-3, with D perhaps matching TRBD2 (5 bases). This CDR3 is built from 16 residues. Per germline, CDR1 LGHNA and CDR2 YSLEER. Trimming removed 2 bases at V and 1 base at J, with 13 bases between. CDR3 nucleotides: TGCGCCAGCAGCCAAAGCGCGGGTGTAGGCACAGATACGCAGTATTTT. It encodes CASSQSAGVGTDTQYF.

This chain links TRBV4-3 with TRBJ2-7; TRBD1 or TRBD2 may be the D gene (6 bases each). The CDR3 is 16 residues long. V was cut by 3 bases and J by 4 bases, with 19 bases left in between. Germline CDR1 and CDR2: LGHNA and YSLEER. The DNA for the CDR3 is TGCGCCAGCAGCCAGAGTTGGGGGGCGATGAAATACGAGCAGTACTTC. As protein: CASSQSWGAMKYEQYF.

The J gene is TRBJ1-1, the V gene TRBV5-5; D not certain. CDR1 and CDR2 (germline): SGHKS, YYEKEE (reference sequence). With 4 bases removed from V and 4 bases from J, the gap between germline ends came to 8 bases. The CDR3 has 12 residues. The CDR3 sequence is CASSPMGTEAFF. CDR3 in DNA: TGTGCCAGCAGCCCGATGGGCACTGAAGCTTTCTTT. The full variable domain, in which reference TRBV5-5 and TRBJ1-1 provide the parts outside the CDR3, is DAGVTQSPTHLIKTRGQQVTLRCSPISGHKSVSWYQQVLGQGPQFIFQYYEKEERGRGNFPDRFSARQFPNYSSELNVNALLLGDSALYLCASSPMGTEAFFGQGTRLTVV.

V gene TRBV7-2 combines with J gene TRBJ2-7, with D unclear. V was trimmed by 1 base and J by 4 bases, leaving 5 bases between them. Germline V lookup: CDR1 SGHTA, CDR2 FQGNSA. The CDR3 has 12 amino acids. CDR3 sequence reads: CASSLERYEQYF. For the CDR3, the DNA is TGTGCCAGCAGCTTAGAACGGTACGAGCAGTACTTC.

The CDR3, as DNA: TGTGCCAGCAGTGCACAGGGGGTCGGGGGGGCCAAAAACATTCAGTACTTC. Translating it yields CASSAQGVGGAKNIQYF. The chain combines TRBV6-1 with TRBJ2-4, with D tentatively TRBD1 (8 bases). Deletions cut 4 bases from V and 1 base from J, with 17 bases between. Per germline, CDR1 MNHNS and CDR2 SASEGT. This CDR3 contains 17 residues.

This clone was observed a few times. CDR3 in amino acids: CASSFTGFGYTF. CDR3 bases: TGTGCCAGTAGTTTTACAGGGTTTGGCTACACCTTC. This chain uses TRBV19 with TRBJ1-2, with D possibly matching TRBD1 (6 bases). The CDR3 is 12 residues long. V lost 5 bases, J lost 7 bases, and 11 bases lay in between. Germline CDR1 is LNHDA and CDR2 is SQIVND (reference sequence).